This is a list of T cell receptor beta chains from one sample in a study of shared clonotypes between healthy human individuals. This table comes from immunoSEQ multiplex PCR, and its TCRdb copy is limited to in-frame clones, with some not included. The table shows more than 2 million clones, with around 95% occurring only once. Source material: naive CD8+ T cells from PBMCs. The receptors were sampled from a young man in good health. Some clones in this sample may be carry-over from other donors' samples. The CDR3 runs from the conserved cysteine through the conserved F or W. The D gene is left open where the match is weak.

v_gene	d_gene	j_gene	CDR3nt	CDR3aa
TRBV4-2	TRBD2	TRBJ2-5	TGTGCCAGCAGCCGGCCGGGACTAGCGGGAAGAGGAGAGACCCAGTACTTC	CASSRPGLAGRGETQYF
TRBV7-9	NA	TRBJ2-7	TGTGCCAGCAGCCCCGTGGACACCCCCTACGAGCAGTACTTC	CASSPVDTPYEQYF
TRBV27	NA	TRBJ2-1	TGTGCCAGCAGTTTGGGAGCGGGCTCCTACAATGAGCAGTTCTTC	CASSLGAGSYNEQFF
TRBV10-1	NA	TRBJ2-1	TGCGCCAGCAGTGACGATACTGCCCAGGTTGAGCAGTTCTTC	CASSDDTAQVEQFF
TRBV7-9	NA	TRBJ2-5	TGTGCCAGCAGCTTATTTTCCAACCAAGAGACCCAGTACTTC	CASSLFSNQETQYF
TRBV7-9	NA	TRBJ2-2	TGTGCCAGCAGCTGGGCCCGGGGGACGAACACCGGGGAGCTGTTTTTT	CASSWARGTNTGELFF
TRBV7-3	NA	TRBJ2-6	TGTGCCAGCAGCTTGTTGGGTATCGGCTCTGGGGCCAACGTCCTGACTTTC	CASSLLGIGSGANVLTF
TRBV15	TRBD2	TRBJ2-2	TGTGCCACCAGCTCTGAACTAGCGGGAGGAATAAGGACCGGGGGGGAGCTGTTTTTT	CATSSELAGGIRTGGELFF
TRBV7-2	NA	TRBJ2-5	TGTGCCAGCAGCCCCCAGACTTCAAAGTACCAAGAGACCCAGTACTTC	CASSPQTSKYQETQYF
TRBV5-1	NA	TRBJ2-1	TGCGCCAGCAGCTTCCACAGGGATGAGCAGTTCTTC	CASSFHRDEQFF
TRBV13	TRBD1	TRBJ2-2	TGTGCCAGCAGCTTAGCAGGGGGCCGGACCGGGGAGCTGTTTTTT	CASSLAGGRTGELFF
TRBV13	NA	TRBJ1-4	TGTGCCAGCAGCGCCCAAGGGGGAGGGTACGAAAAACTGTTTTTT	CASSAQGGGYEKLFF
TRBV7-9	NA	TRBJ1-2	TGTGCCAGCAGCGCGGGACTGGCCGGGGGCTACACCTTC	CASSAGLAGGYTF
TRBV27	NA	TRBJ2-7	TGTGCCAGCAGGTCAGGACTCTACGAGCAGTACTTC	CASRSGLYEQYF
TRBV4-3	NA	TRBJ2-5	TGCGCCAGCAGCCAAGATTATCGTCAGTGGGAGACCCAGTACTTC	CASSQDYRQWETQYF
TRBV5-6	NA	TRBJ2-7	TGTGCCAGCAGCCCCATGGACGGGCAGCAGTACTTC	CASSPMDGQQYF
TRBV27	TRBD2	TRBJ2-4	TGTGCCAACAAACTGCTAAGGACTAGCGACACCAGAGGCAAAAACATTCAGTACTTC	CANKLLRTSDTRGKNIQYF
TRBV6-6	NA	TRBJ2-3	TGTGCCAGCAGCCCGTTTTCTACCCCCACCACAGATACGCAGTATTTT	CASSPFSTPTTDTQYF